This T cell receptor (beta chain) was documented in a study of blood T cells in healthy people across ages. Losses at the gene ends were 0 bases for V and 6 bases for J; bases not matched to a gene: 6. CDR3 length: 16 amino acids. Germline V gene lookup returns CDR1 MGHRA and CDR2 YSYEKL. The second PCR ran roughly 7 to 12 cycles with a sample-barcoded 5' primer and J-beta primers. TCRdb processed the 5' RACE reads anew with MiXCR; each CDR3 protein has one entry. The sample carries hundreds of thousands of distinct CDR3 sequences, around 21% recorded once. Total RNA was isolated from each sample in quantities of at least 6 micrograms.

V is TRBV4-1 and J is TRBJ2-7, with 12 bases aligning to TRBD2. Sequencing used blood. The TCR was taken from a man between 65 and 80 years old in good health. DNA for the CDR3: TGCGCCAGCAGCCAAGATCTGACTAGCGGGAGATCCGAGCAGTACTTC. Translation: CASSQDLTSGRSEQYF.